These 27 T cell receptor beta chains were sequenced from one sample in a study of neurological immune-mediated disorders. TCRdb called the 5' RACE reads again in MiXCR, with one record for every CDR3 protein. The table includes about 74,000 distinct CDR3 sequences, less than 5.5% detected once. The material sequenced was PBMCs. The receptors were gathered from a man younger than 35 with multiple sclerosis.

This clonotype appeared a few times. The chain has TRBV7-2 and TRBJ2-5; 7 bases match TRBD1. This CDR3 is 15 amino acids long. The germline CDR1 and CDR2 sequences are SGHTA and FQGNSA. With V trimmed by 0 bases and J by 2 bases, 3 bases remained unmatched. CDR3 bases: TGTGCCAGCAGCTTAGCGCTGGGACAGCAAGAGACCCAGTACTTC. Translating it yields CASSLALGQQETQYF.

This clonotype was seen at least ten times. The chain recombines TRBV27 with TRBJ1-6; TRBD1 matches at 8 bases. V dropped 3 bases and J dropped 6; count of bases not matched to a gene: 4. This CDR3 contains 15 residues. The germline V gene encodes CDR1 MNHEY and CDR2 SMNVEV (reference sequence). This CDR3 is CASSFRQGLNSPLHF. CDR3 coding DNA: TGTGCCAGCAGTTTCCGACAGGGGCTTAATTCACCCCTCCACTTT.

This clonotype was observed at least ten times. This chain joins TRBV11-3 and TRBJ1-3; D is possibly TRBD1 (5 bases). The V and J ends lost 4 bases and 0 bases respectively, with 16 bases between them. The CDR3 consists of 17 residues. The germline gives CDR1 SGHNT, CDR2 YENEEA. CDR3 nucleotide sequence: TGTGCCAGCAGCTCCCTACCGGGACCGCACTCTGGAAACACCATATATTTT. Translated, it gives CASSSLPGPHSGNTIYF.

This clonotype was observed at least ten times. The CDR3 loop reads CASSAPGQGYNEQFF. The CDR3 nucleotides are TGTGCCAGCAGTGCCCCGGGACAGGGGTACAATGAGCAGTTCTTC. The chain combines TRBV6-6 with TRBJ2-1, with 10 bases that match TRBD1. The CDR3 sequence is 15 residues long. CDR1 is MNHNY, CDR2 SVGAGI, per germline (reference sequence). V gave up 5 bases and J gave up 4 bases; unmatched junction bases: 5.

This chain connects TRBV20-1 to TRBJ2-7, with TRBD2 as a possible D gene (6 bases). Between the trimmed V and J ends, which lost 3 bases and 4 bases, there was a span of 13 bases. This CDR3 is built from 13 residues. Germline values: CDR1 DFQATT, CDR2 SNEGSKA (reference sequence). CDR3 nucleotide sequence: TGCAGTGCTAGTAGGGGACTCACTTACGAGCAGTACTTC. This gives the protein CSASRGLTYEQYF.

As to this clonotype: This may come from a read error, since a much larger clone is one base off. As DNA, the CDR3 is TGTGCCAGCAGCCGGGACAGGAGCACAGATACGCAGTATTTT. This gives the protein CASSRDRSTDTQYF. V gene TRBV3-1 combines with J gene TRBJ2-3; 8 bases are shared with TRBD1. CDR1 and CDR2 from the germline V gene are LGHDT and YNNKEL (reference sequence). The V segment lost 4 bases and the J segment 0 bases; nucleotides outside the gene matches: 0. This CDR3 contains 14 residues.

This rearrangement joins TRBV20-1 to TRBJ1-2, with a weak D call TRBD1 (5 bases). V lost 0 bases and J lost 2, with 13 bases in between. Germline V gives CDR1 DFQATT, CDR2 SNEGSKA (reference sequence). The CDR3 loop spans 15 amino acids. Here the CDR3 DNA reads TGCAGTGCTAGAGATGCAGGGTCAACCAACTATGGCTACACCTTC. This codes for CSARDAGSTNYGYTF.

Ten or more counts support this clonotype. The CDR3 spells CASSFRRYEQYF. The DNA of the CDR3 is TGTGCCAGCAGTTTTCGGCGCTACGAGCAGTACTTC. The chain couples TRBV12-3 or TRBV12-4 to TRBJ2-7; D is ambiguous. This CDR3 comprises 12 residues. With 3 bases removed from V and 3 bases from J, the gap between germline ends came to 6 bases.

This clonotype was seen only a few times. V is TRBV10-2 and J is TRBJ1-2; D may be TRBD1 (5 bases). The V end lost 3 bases, the J end lost 2 bases, and 10 bases lay between the germline ends. The CDR3 runs to 14 residues. The V gene's germline CDR1 is WSHSY and CDR2 SAAADI. The DNA of the CDR3 is TGCGCCAGCAGTGAAAGGGGCTCCAACTATGGCTACACCTTC. This gives the protein CASSERGSNYGYTF.

This clonotype was observed many times. V and J are TRBV7-8 and TRBJ2-1; D is ambiguous. Trimming removed 2 bases from V and 7 bases from J, with 9 bases in between. Germline CDR1 is SGHVS and CDR2 is FQNEAQ. The CDR3 is 13 residues long. CDR3 DNA sequence: TGTGCCAGCAGCTTACTTGCCGGTAATGAGCAGTTCTTC. It encodes CASSLLAGNEQFF.

To note about this clonotype: This may be a read error, as it is one base from a much larger clone. V gene TRBV5-1 combines with J gene TRBJ2-3; a possible D gene is TRBD2 (6 bases). V dropped 4 bases and J dropped 5 bases, with 14 bases sitting between them. Germline CDR1 reads SGHRS; CDR2 reads YFSETQ. The length of the CDR3 is 14 residues. Written as DNA, the CDR3 is TGCGCCAGCAGCCCCGCGGGGACGGGAGATACGCAGTATTTT. It is translated as CASSPAGTGDTQYF.

This clonotype was found many times. This rearrangement joins TRBV7-3 to TRBJ2-1, with D possibly being TRBD1 or TRBD2 (5 bases each). CDR1 and CDR2 from the germline V gene are SGHTA and FQGTGA. Deletions cut 4 bases from V and 1 base from J, with 11 bases between. This CDR3 comprises 15 residues. For the CDR3, the DNA is TGTGCCAGCAGCTCCCAGGGAGTATCCTACAATGAGCAGTTCTTC. Amino acid sequence: CASSSQGVSYNEQFF. The full variable domain, in which reference TRBV7-3 and TRBJ2-1 provide the parts outside the CDR3, is GAGVSQTPSNKVTEKGKYVELRCDPISGHTALYWYRQSLGQGPEFLIYFQGTGAADDSGLPNDRFFAVRPEGSVSTLKIQRTERGDSAVYLCASSSQGVSYNEQFFGPGTRLTVL.

The sample holds many counts of this clonotype. The V and J genes are TRBV28 and TRBJ1-2; 9 bases align to TRBD1. V lost 6 bases and J lost 7; bases outside the gene matches: 3. Looked up from germline, CDR1 is MDHEN and CDR2 is SYDVKM. The CDR3 is 12 amino acids. The CDR3: CASSRDRVGYTF. The CDR3 DNA sequence: TGTGCCAGCAGCCGGGACAGGGTTGGCTACACCTTC.

In its sample, this clonotype was seen many times. The chain uses TRBV20-1 and TRBJ2-3, with 10 positions matching TRBD2. The CDR3 extends over 16 amino acids. The germline CDR1 and CDR2 sequences are DFQATT and SNEGSKA (reference sequence). The V segment lost 0 bases and the J segment 3 bases; nucleotides outside the gene matches: 6. The CDR3 region has the DNA TGCAGTGCTAGAGATAGAACTAGCGGGGTAACAGATACGCAGTATTTT. Its protein is CSARDRTSGVTDTQYF.

This clonotype showed up many times. V gene TRBV5-6 combines with J gene TRBJ1-1; D remains unclear. This CDR3 region has 12 residues. Between the trimmed V and J ends, which lost 1 base and 7 bases, there was a span of 8 bases. The germline CDR1 and CDR2 sequences are SGHDT and YYEEEE. The CDR3 coding sequence is TGTGCCAGCAGCTTGCCGCAGAGTGAAGCTTTCTTT. The encoded protein is CASSLPQSEAFF.

The chain carries TRBV5-1 and TRBJ1-2, with TRBD1 matching 10 bases. The V and J ends lost 5 bases and 4 bases, in that order; junction bases with no gene match: 8. This CDR3 region has 15 residues. CDR1 and CDR2 (germline): SGHRS, YFSETQ. DNA of the CDR3: TGCGCCAGCAGATACGACAGGGGGCGAAGCTATGGCTACACCTTC. This gives the protein CASRYDRGRSYGYTF.

This clonotype was counted many times. This chain uses TRBV20-1 with TRBJ1-4, with a weak D call TRBD1 (5 bases). This CDR3 comprises 14 residues. Trimming pared 3 bases from V and 5 bases from J, leaving 13 bases between. Germline V lookup: CDR1 DFQATT, CDR2 SNEGSKA (reference sequence). The CDR3 region is CSARTGARNEKLFF. DNA of the CDR3: TGCAGTGCTAGGACCGGGGCGCGGAATGAAAAACTGTTTTTT.

In this sample, this clonotype turned up many times. V is TRBV12-3 or TRBV12-4 and J is TRBJ2-1; D not certain. The CDR3 sequence is 13 residues long. With 3 bases removed from V and 10 bases from J, the gap between germline ends came to 13 bases. The CDR3 loop reads CASSFRSQMEQFF. In DNA form, the CDR3 reads TGTGCCAGCAGTTTCCGCTCACAGATGGAGCAGTTCTTC.

This clonotype was counted at least ten times. The chain uses TRBV12-3 or TRBV12-4 and TRBJ1-1, with TRBD1 matching over 8 bases. There are 13 residues in the CDR3. V lost 3 bases to trimming and J lost 7 bases; unmatched junction nucleotides: 4. CDR3 nucleotides: TGTGCCAGCAGTTTGGACAGGGCGTTTGAAGCTTTCTTT. This sequence encodes CASSLDRAFEAFF.

This clonotype occurred many times. The rearrangement links TRBV5-1 to TRBJ2-7; D is perhaps TRBD1 (6 bases). This CDR3 is built from 14 residues. Germline V CDR1 and CDR2: SGHRS, YFSETQ. Trimming removed 2 bases from V and 2 bases from J, with 11 bases in between. The CDR3: CASSLVQGPYEQYF. The CDR3 DNA reads TGCGCCAGCAGCTTAGTCCAGGGGCCCTACGAGCAGTACTTC.

This clonotype has ten or more counts. The chain combines TRBV7-8 with TRBJ2-3; unclear D gene. V was shortened by 1 base and J by 7 bases, with 9 bases between the two germline ends. Germline assignment: CDR1 SGHVS and CDR2 FQNEAQ. CDR3 length: 13 amino acids. The DNA for the CDR3 is TGTGCCAGCAGCTTAGGAACGACCTATACGCAGTATTTT. Translated: CASSLGTTYTQYF.

This clonotype was seen at least ten times. The CDR3 region has the DNA TGTGCCAGCAGCGTAGCTACGAGGACTGAAGCTTTCTTT. Residues: CASSVATRTEAFF. The V gene is TRBV9, the J gene TRBJ1-1; D gene uncertain. The CDR3 runs to 13 residues. The germline CDR1 and CDR2 sequences are SGDLS and YYNGEE. V lost 0 bases, J lost 5 bases, and 8 bases lay in between.

This clonotype was counted at least ten times. The chain employs TRBV5-1 and TRBJ1-1; TRBD1 might be the D (6 bases). CDR3 length: 13 residues. Germline-derived CDR1 and CDR2 are SGHRS and YFSETQ. Trimming pared 4 bases from V and 6 bases from J, leaving 13 bases between. The DNA of the CDR3 is TGCGCCAGCAGCGTATCCGGGACATCTGAAGCTTTCTTT. This codes for CASSVSGTSEAFF. The full variable domain, with the rest looked up from reference TRBV5-1 and TRBJ1-1, is KAGVTQTPRYLIKTRGQQVTLSCSPISGHRSVSWYQQTPGQGLQFLFEYFSETQRNKGNFPGRFSGRQFSNSRSEMNVSTLELGDSALYLCASSVSGTSEAFFGQGTRLTVV.

Many counts were recorded for this clonotype. V and J are TRBV10-3 and TRBJ2-1; D perhaps matches TRBD1 (5 bases). This CDR3 is 11 amino acids long. The germline gives CDR1 ENHRY, CDR2 SYGVKD. CDR3 bases: TGTGAGGGAAAGGGGTGGAATGAGCAGTTCTTC. It translates to CEGKGWNEQFF.

This clonotype appeared many times. V gene TRBV18 combines with J gene TRBJ1-5; D is uncertain. Germline loops: CDR1 KGHSH, CDR2 LQKENI. Trimming took off 5 bases at V and 5 bases at J, with 10 bases between the two ends. The CDR3 runs 13 residues. The CDR3 sequence: CASSSATDQPQHF. CDR3 nucleotide sequence: TGTGCCAGCTCATCGGCTACCGATCAGCCCCAGCATTTT.

The table lists this clonotype with many counts. V and J are TRBV5-1 and TRBJ1-2; 9 bases are shared with TRBD1. Looked up from germline, CDR1 is SGHRS and CDR2 is YFSETQ. V shed 0 bases, J shed 4 bases, and the junction held 7 bases outside the gene matches. The CDR3 covers 16 residues. CDR3: CASSLAGQGTTYGYTF. Written as DNA, the CDR3 is TGCGCCAGCAGCTTGGCCGGACAGGGGACCACCTATGGCTACACCTTC.

This clonotype was seen repeatedly, ten times or more. The CDR3 region is CASSPMTENYGYTF. The CDR3, as DNA: TGTGCCAGCAGCCCCATGACAGAGAACTATGGCTACACCTTC. This chain joins TRBV7-8 and TRBJ1-2; possibly TRBD1 for D (5 bases). V lost 5 bases to trimming and J lost 2 bases, with 12 bases between them. This CDR3 is built from 14 residues. Germline V lookup: CDR1 SGHVS, CDR2 FQNEAQ.